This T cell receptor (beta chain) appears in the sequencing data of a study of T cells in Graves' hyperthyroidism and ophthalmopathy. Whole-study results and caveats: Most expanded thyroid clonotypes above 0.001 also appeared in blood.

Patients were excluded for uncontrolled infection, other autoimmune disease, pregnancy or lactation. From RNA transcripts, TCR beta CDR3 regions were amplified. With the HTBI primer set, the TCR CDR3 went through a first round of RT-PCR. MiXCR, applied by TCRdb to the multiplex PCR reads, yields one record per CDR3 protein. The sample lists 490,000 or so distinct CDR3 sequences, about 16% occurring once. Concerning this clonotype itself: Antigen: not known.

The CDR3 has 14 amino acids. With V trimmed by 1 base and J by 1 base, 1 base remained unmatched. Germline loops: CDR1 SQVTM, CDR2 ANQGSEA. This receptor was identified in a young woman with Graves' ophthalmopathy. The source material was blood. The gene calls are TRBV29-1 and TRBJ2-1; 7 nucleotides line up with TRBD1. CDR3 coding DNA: TGCAGCGTTGAAGGGGACAGTTCCTACAATGAGCAGTTCTTC. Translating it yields CSVEGDSSYNEQFF.